This TCR beta chain was sequenced in a study of cytomegalovirus exposure and HLA in healthy donors. Use of 60 Vbeta and 13 Jbeta primers characterized the PCR. Using immunoSEQ multiplex PCR, the repertoire was profiled, and TCRdb retains in-frame clones only, with some absent. This table holds about 100,000 clones, about 75% found once. Losses at the gene ends were 6 bases for V and 5 bases for J; bases not matched to a gene: 6. CDR3 length: 13 amino acids. The germline CDR1 and CDR2 sequences are KGHSH and LQKENI. This receptor was taken from a woman aged 18-29 years in good health and CMV-seropositive. Sequenced: PBMCs. This chain joins TRBV18 and TRBJ1-1, with 7 bases identical to TRBD1. For the CDR3, the DNA is TGTGCCAGCTCGCGATCAGGGGGGACTGAAGCTTTCTTT. Translated, it gives CASSRSGGTEAFF.